This T cell receptor beta chain was observed in a study of PD-L1 blockade in urothelial cancer. Germline assignment: CDR1 SGDLS and CDR2 YYNGEE. The CDR3 is made up of 14 amino acids. The junction had 7 bases not matched to a gene; V was cut back by 4 bases and J by 5 bases. Time point in this sample: pretreatment peripheral blood. Data came from immunoSEQ multiplex PCR; TCRdb stores just in-frame clones and leaves some out. The table has tens of thousands of clones, just under 85% seen once. The material sequenced was PBMCs, taken around atezolizumab (anti-PD-L1) treatment. The receptor comes from a man aged 40-49 years with urothelial cancer. The chain links TRBV9 to TRBJ1-1, with 8 positions matching TRBD1. The CDR3 bases are TGTGCCAGCAGCTCATCAGGGGGCGCGACTGAAGCTTTCTTT. Translation: CASSSSGGATEAFF.